This entry concerns a single TCR beta chain. The antigen remains undetermined. The data belong to a study of cytomegalovirus exposure and HLA in healthy donors. Findings and caveats of the study: In a later analysis, donors in an Asian-associated ancestry cluster reportedly had fewer N-insertions in productive TCRs than the cohort mean. The study had only CMV serostatus as immune exposure information.

It was with 60 Vbeta and 13 Jbeta primers that the PCR ran. Repertoires were generated with immunoSEQ multiplex PCR, while TCRdb's copy carries only in-frame clones and drops some. The sample carries 150,000 to 200,000 clones, around 76% recorded once. Germline CDR1 MDHEN, CDR2 SYDVKM. V was pared by 6 bases and J by 7 bases, with 24 bases between. CDR3 length: 16 amino acids. The sample consisted of PBMCs. This clonotype originated in a girl under 18 in good health and CMV-seropositive. The chain employs TRBV28 and TRBJ1-2, with D maybe TRBD1 (6 bases). The CDR3 spells CASSTPVAGAVGGYTF. Here the CDR3 DNA reads TGTGCCAGCAGCACCCCGGTTGCAGGGGCCGTTGGTGGCTACACCTTC.